The clone carrying this T cell receptor beta chain was recorded once. No antigen is known for it. Naive CD8 cells, CD45RO-negative and positively selected for CCR7, excluded terminally differentiated effector memory CD45RA+ cells. This record comes from a study of shared clonotypes between healthy human individuals. Between the trimmed V and J ends, which lost 3 bases and 2 bases, there was a span of 15 bases. CDR1 is SGHNT, CDR2 YYREEE, per germline (reference sequence). CDR3 size: 15 residues. Study results and limitations: An anticipated effect of sequencing depth on clonotype sharing among donors was recognized.

Here immunoSEQ multiplex PCR was the method, and the copy in TCRdb shows in-frame clones only, minus some. The sample includes about 2 million clones, over 85% seen only once; the top ten take less than 1.5%. This receptor was taken from a man aged 18 to 30 in good health. Sequencing was carried out using naive CD8+ T cells sorted from blood. This chain uses TRBV5-4 with TRBJ2-7, with D maybe TRBD2 (6 bases). CDR3 in DNA: TGTGCCAGCAGCTCCCCCGGGACGGGGGCCTACGAGCAGTACTTC. As protein: CASSSPGTGAYEQYF.